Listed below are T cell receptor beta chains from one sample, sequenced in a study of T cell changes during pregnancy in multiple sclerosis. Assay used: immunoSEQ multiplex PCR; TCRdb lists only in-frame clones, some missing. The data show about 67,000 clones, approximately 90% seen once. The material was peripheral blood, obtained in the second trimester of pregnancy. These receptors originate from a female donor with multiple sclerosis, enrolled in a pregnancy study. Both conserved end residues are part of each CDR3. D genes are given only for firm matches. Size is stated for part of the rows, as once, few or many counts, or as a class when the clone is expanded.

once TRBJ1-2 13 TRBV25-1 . TGTGCCAGCAGGGCAGGGGAGAGCTATGGCTACACCTTC CASRAGESYGYTF
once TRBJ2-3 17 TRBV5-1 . TGCGCCAGCAGCACAAGCCCCGGGACAACTAGCACAGATACGCAGTATTTT CASSTSPGTTSTDTQYF
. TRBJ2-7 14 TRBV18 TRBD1 TGTGCCAGCTCACCGGGACAGGATAACTACGAGCAGTACTTC CASSPGQDNYEQYF
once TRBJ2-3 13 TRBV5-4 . TGTGCCAGCAGCTTGTATAGCACAGATACGCAGTATTTT CASSLYSTDTQYF
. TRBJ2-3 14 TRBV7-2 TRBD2 TGTGCCAGCAATAGCGGGGGCAGCACAGATACGCAGTATTTT CASNSGGSTDTQYF
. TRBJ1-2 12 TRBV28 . TGTGCCAGCAGGAGAACAGGGATCGGCTACACCTTC CASRRTGIGYTF
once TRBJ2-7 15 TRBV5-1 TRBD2 TGCGCCAGCAGCAAGGGACTAGCGGGCGCCTACGAGCAGTACTTC CASSKGLAGAYEQYF
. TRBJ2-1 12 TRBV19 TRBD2 TGTGCCAGTAGCCGAAGCGGGGGTGAGCAGTTCTTC CASSRSGGEQFF
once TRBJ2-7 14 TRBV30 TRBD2 TGTGCCTGGAGTTTGGCTAGCGGAGAATACGAGCAGTACTTC CAWSLASGEYEQYF
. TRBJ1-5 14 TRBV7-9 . TGTGCCAGCAGCGCGTGGGAGCACAATCAGCCCCAGCATTTT CASSAWEHNQPQHF
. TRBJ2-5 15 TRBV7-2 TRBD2 TGTGCCAGCAGCTTAGGACTAGCGGGCCAAGAGACCCAGTACTTC CASSLGLAGQETQYF
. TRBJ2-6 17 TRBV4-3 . TGCGCCAGCAGCCAGGAGACAGGAGGCTCTGGGGCCAACGTCCTGACTTTC CASSQETGGSGANVLTF
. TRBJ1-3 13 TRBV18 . TGTGCCAGCTCACCACAGGGAGGAGACACCATATATTTT CASSPQGGDTIYF
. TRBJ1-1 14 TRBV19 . TGTGCCAGTAGTATGGATCTGCAGGGGACTGAAGCTTTCTTT CASSMDLQGTEAFF
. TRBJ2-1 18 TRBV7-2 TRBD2 TGTGCCAGCAGCTTAATGGCTAGCGGGGGGGCCATATACAATGAGCAGTTCTTC CASSLMASGGAIYNEQFF
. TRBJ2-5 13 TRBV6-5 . TGTGCCAGCAGGCGGCGGTTTGGAGAGACCCAGTACTTC CASRRRFGETQYF
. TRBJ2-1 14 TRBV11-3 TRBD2 TGTGCCAGCAGCTCGGGACTAGCGTACAATGAGCAGTTCTTC CASSSGLAYNEQFF
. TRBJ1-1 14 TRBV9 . TGTGCCAGCAGCGTAGGACAGATGAACACTGAAGCTTTCTTT CASSVGQMNTEAFF
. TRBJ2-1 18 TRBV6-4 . TGTGCCAGCAGTGACAATCCCAGCGCGGGCACCCCCGGCAATGAGCAGTTCTTC CASSDNPSAGTPGNEQFF
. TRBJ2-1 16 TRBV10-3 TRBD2 TGTGCCATCAGTGACCCCTCTGGACTAGCGGACAATGAGCAGTTCTTC CAISDPSGLADNEQFF
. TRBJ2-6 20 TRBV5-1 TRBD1 TGCGCCAGCAGCTTGATAACAGGGGGCTCCCCTAACTCTGGGGCCAACGTCCTGACTTTC CASSLITGGSPNSGANVLTF
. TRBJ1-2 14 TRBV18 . TGTGCCAGCTCACCATCCGGGGAGGGGTATGGCTACACCTTC CASSPSGEGYGYTF
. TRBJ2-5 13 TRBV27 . TGTGCCAGCAGGCCAGGACAGCAAGAGACCCAGTACTTC CASRPGQQETQYF
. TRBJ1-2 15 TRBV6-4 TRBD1 TGTGCCAGCAGGCCCGGGACAGGGGGGATGGTTGGCTACACCTTC CASRPGTGGMVGYTF
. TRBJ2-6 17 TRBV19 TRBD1 TGTGCCAGTAGTATGGGACAGGGTGTATCTGGGGCCAACGTCCTGACTTTC CASSMGQGVSGANVLTF
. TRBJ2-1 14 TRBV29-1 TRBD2 TGCAGCGTTGAGGGGACTAGCGGGAGCAATGAGCAGTTCTTC CSVEGTSGSNEQFF
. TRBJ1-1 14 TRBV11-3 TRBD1 TGTGCCAGCAGCCGGGACAGCGGGTACACTGAAGCTTTCTTT CASSRDSGYTEAFF
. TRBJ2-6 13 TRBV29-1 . TGCAGCGTTCTAACAGGGACTACCAACGTCCTGACTTTC CSVLTGTTNVLTF
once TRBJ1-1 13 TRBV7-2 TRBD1 TGTGCCAGTAGGGGGCTGAGGAACACTGAAGCTTTCTTT CASRGLRNTEAFF
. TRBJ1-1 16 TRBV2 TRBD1 TGTGCCAGCAGTGATTTGGGGCTGGGACAGGGCACTGAAGCTTTCTTT CASSDLGLGQGTEAFF
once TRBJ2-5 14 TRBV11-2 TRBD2 TGTGCCAGCAGCTTAGCACTAGCGGGCGAGACCCAGTACTTC CASSLALAGETQYF
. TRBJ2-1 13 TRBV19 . TGTGCCAGTACGGAGAACGACTACAATGAGCAGTTCTTC CASTENDYNEQFF
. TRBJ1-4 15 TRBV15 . TGTGCCACCAGCAGAGAGGGGGGGGCCTATGAAAAACTGTTTTTT CATSREGGAYEKLFF
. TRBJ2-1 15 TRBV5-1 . TGCGCCAGCAGCTTGGCCACTAGACGTGGCGATGAGCAGTTCTTC CASSLATRRGDEQFF
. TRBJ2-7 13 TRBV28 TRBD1 TGTGCCAGCAGTTTATGGGACAGGGGGGGGCAGTACTTC CASSLWDRGGQYF
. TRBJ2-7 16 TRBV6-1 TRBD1 TGTGCCAGCAGTGCCTATCGCGGGACAGGGGACTACGAGCAGTACTTC CASSAYRGTGDYEQYF
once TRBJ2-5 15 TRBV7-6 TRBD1 TGTGCCAGCAGCCCGGGACAGGGGGCTTGGGGGACCCAGTACTTC CASSPGQGAWGTQYF
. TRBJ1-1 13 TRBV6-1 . TGTGCCAGCAGTGAAAGGGGGAACACTGAAGCTTTCTTT CASSERGNTEAFF
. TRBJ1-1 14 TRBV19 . TGTGCCAGTAGTATGGAAGGGGGTTTAAGTGAAGCTTTCTTT CASSMEGGLSEAFF
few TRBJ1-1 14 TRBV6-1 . TGTGCCAGCAGTTCAGGGTTGGCGAACACTGAAGCTTTCTTT CASSSGLANTEAFF
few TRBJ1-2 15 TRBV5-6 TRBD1 TGTGCCAGCAGCTTGGATCCCGGACAGGGCCGTGGCTACACCTTC CASSLDPGQGRGYTF
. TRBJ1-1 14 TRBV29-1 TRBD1 TGCAGCGTGCCGGGACAGGGGTCAGGCACTGAAGCTTTCTTT CSVPGQGSGTEAFF